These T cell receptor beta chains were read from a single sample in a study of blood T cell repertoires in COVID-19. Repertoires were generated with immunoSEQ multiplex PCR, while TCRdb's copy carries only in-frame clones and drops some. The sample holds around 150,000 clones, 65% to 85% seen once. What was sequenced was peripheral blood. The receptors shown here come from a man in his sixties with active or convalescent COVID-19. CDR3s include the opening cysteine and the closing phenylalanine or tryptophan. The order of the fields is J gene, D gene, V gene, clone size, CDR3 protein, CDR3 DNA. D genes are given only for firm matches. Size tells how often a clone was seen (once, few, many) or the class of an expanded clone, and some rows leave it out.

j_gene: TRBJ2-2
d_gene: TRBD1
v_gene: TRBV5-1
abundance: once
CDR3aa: CASSPSRGQPNTGELFF
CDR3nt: TGCGCCAGCAGCCCAAGTCGGGGACAGCCGAACACCGGGGAGCTGTTTTTT

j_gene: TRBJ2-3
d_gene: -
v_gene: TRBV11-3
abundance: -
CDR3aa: CASSSPRSGDTQYF
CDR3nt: TGTGCCAGCAGCTCCCCGCGCTCGGGAGATACGCAGTATTTT

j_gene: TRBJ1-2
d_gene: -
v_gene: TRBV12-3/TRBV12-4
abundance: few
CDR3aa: CASSLGGGYTF
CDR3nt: TGTGCCAGCAGTTTAGGCGGTGGCTACACCTTC

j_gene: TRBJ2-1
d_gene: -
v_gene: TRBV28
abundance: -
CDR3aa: CASRGGSSGSTEQFF
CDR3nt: TGTGCCAGCCGAGGGGGCTCCAGCGGGAGCACTGAGCAGTTCTTC

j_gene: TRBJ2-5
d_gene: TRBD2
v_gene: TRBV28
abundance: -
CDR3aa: CASSYSGPQETQYF
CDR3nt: TGTGCCAGCAGTTATAGCGGGCCCCAAGAGACCCAGTACTTC

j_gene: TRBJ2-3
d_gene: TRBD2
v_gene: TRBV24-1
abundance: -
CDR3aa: CATSDLDATSGSGDTQYF
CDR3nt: TGTGCCACCAGTGATTTAGATGCGACTAGCGGGAGCGGAGATACGCAGTATTTT

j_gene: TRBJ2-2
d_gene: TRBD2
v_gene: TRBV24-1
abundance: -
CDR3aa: CATSALLSGSKTGELFF
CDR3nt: TGTGCCACCAGTGCCCTGCTGAGCGGGAGTAAAACCGGGGAGCTGTTTTTT

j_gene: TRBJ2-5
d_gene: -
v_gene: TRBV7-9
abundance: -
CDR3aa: CASSDTSPETQYF
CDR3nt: TGTGCCAGCAGCGATACTAGCCCAGAGACCCAGTACTTC

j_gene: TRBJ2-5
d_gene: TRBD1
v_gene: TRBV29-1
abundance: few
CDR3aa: CSGAGDRGIQETQYF
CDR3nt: TGCAGCGGGGCCGGGGACAGGGGGATCCAAGAGACCCAGTACTTC

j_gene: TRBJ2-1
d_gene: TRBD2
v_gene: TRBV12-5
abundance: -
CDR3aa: CASGGDGTSSYNEQFF
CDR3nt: TGTGCTAGTGGGGGGGACGGGACTAGCTCCTACAATGAGCAGTTCTTC

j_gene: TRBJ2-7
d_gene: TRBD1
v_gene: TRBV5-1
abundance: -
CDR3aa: CASSWQGQGSSEQYF
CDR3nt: TGCGCCAGCAGCTGGCAGGGACAGGGTTCAAGCGAGCAGTACTTC

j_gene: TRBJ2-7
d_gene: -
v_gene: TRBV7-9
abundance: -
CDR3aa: CASSLGGGVGEQYF
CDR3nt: TGTGCCAGCAGCTTAGGCGGTGGTGTCGGGGAGCAGTACTTC

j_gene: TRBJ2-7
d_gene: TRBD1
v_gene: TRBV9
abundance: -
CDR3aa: CASSVGPGQLYEQYF
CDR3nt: TGTGCCAGCAGCGTAGGGCCGGGACAGCTCTACGAGCAGTACTTC

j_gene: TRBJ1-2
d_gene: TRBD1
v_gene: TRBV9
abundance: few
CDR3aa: CASSVGDRVRGYTF
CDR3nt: TGTGCCAGCAGCGTAGGAGACAGGGTGCGAGGCTACACCTTC

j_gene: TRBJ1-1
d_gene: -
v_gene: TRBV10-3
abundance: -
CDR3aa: CAITRDRENTEAFF
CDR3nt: TGTGCCATCACCAGAGACAGAGAGAACACTGAAGCTTTCTTT

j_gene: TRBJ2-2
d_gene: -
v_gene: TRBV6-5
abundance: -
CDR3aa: CASRPSGSGELFF
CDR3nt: TGTGCCAGCAGACCCTCCGGGTCCGGGGAGCTGTTTTTT

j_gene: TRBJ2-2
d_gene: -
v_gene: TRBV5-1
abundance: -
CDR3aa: CASREGAGNTGELFF
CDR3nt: TGCGCCAGCAGGGAGGGGGCCGGGAACACCGGGGAGCTGTTTTTT

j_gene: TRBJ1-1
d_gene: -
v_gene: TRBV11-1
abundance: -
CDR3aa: CASSPGGPLNTEAFF
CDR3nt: TGTGCCAGCAGTCCCGGGGGACCCCTGAACACTGAAGCTTTCTTT

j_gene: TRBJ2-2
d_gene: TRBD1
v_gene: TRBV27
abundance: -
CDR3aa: CASTFSAGGTGELFF
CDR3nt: TGTGCCAGCACATTCTCCGCAGGGGGCACCGGGGAGCTGTTTTTT

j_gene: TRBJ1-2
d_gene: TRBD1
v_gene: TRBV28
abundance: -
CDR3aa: CASSQTGSIAYGYTF
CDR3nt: TGTGCCAGCAGCCAGACAGGGTCTATCGCCTATGGCTACACCTTC

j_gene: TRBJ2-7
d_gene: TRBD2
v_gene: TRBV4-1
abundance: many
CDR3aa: CASSQASGLDEQYF
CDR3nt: TGCGCCAGCAGCCAAGCGTCGGGACTAGACGAGCAGTACTTC

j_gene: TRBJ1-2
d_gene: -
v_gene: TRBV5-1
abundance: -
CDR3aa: CASSTGTYGYTF
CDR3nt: TGCGCCAGCAGTACCGGGACTTACGGCTACACCTTC

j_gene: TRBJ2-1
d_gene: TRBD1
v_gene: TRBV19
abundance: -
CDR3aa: CATQDGQGIYNEQFF
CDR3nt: TGTGCCACCCAGGACGGACAGGGAATTTACAATGAGCAGTTCTTC

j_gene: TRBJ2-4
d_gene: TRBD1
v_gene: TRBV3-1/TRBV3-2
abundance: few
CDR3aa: CASSQDPPGQGADIQYF
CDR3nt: TGTGCCAGCAGCCAAGATCCGCCGGGACAGGGGGCGGACATTCAGTACTTC

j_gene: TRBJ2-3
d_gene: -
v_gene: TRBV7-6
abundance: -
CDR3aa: CASSRQMNTDTQYF
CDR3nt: TGTGCCAGCAGCCGACAGATGAACACAGATACGCAGTATTTT